Reported below is one TCR beta chain. Its target is unknown. V was pared by 5 bases and J by 0 bases, with 13 bases between. Per germline, CDR1 SEHNR and CDR2 FQNEAQ (reference sequence). CDR3 length: 15 amino acids. The entry originates in a study of read filtering for tumor transcriptome and immune sequencing. Overall study: By R-ISS, stages I, II and III held around 8, 16 and 7 patients.

The library was built from about 400 ng RNA with molecular barcoded adaptors for alpha/delta and beta/gamma chains. MiXCR was run by TCRdb on the reads, yielding one entry per CDR3 protein. The table lists about 90,000 distinct CDR3 sequences, roughly an eighth of them singletons, with under 15% in the top ten. Whole-study findings and limits: Even smaller IR-seq throughput identified most shared clonotypes.

The rearrangement joins TRBV7-9 to TRBJ1-1; D unresolved. The clonotype was recovered from a donor at least 40 years old with multiple myeloma. Source material: a population of CD138-negative cells sorted from bone marrow. CDR3: CASSKYSPMNTEAFF. The CDR3 nucleotides read TGTGCCAGCAGCAAATACAGTCCCATGAACACTGAAGCTTTCTTT.